This T cell receptor (beta chain) was sequenced during a study of metastatic and nonmetastatic thyroid tumors. At the level of the study: Peripheral blood and tumor or nodule samples from malignant and benign thyroid patients were compared.

Trimming pared 0 bases from V and 2 bases from J, leaving 17 bases between. This CDR3 has 16 amino acids. Germline V CDR1 and CDR2: DFQATT, SNEGSKA (reference sequence). MiXCR was used by TCRdb to re-call the PCR reads. This table holds under 95,000 clones, about 13% found once. Among the patients, none had received any treatment before thyroid surgery. There are many counts of this clone. The material sequenced was blood. The sequence was obtained from a female donor with papillary thyroid cancer or a benign thyroid nodule (not recorded which). Some clones in this sample may be carry-over from other donors' samples. The chain uses TRBV20-1 and TRBJ2-7; the D gene is possibly TRBD2 (5 bases). CDR3 loop: CSARDSGRTIPYEQYF. The CDR3 nucleotides read TGCAGTGCTAGAGATTCGGGGAGAACCATCCCCTACGAGCAGTACTTC.